The source of this TCR beta chain is a study of CDR3 diversity in severe acne. The CDR3 covers 18 residues. Per the germline V gene, CDR1 is SGDLS and CDR2 is YYNGEE. V lost 0 bases to trimming and J lost 6 bases; unmatched junction nucleotides: 11. MiXCR, applied by TCRdb to the PCR reads, yields one record per CDR3 protein. The sample lists approximately 97,000 distinct CDR3 sequences; about half were seen once. Sequenced input: blood. This chain uses TRBV9 with TRBJ2-3, with 12 nucleotides matching TRBD2. This clonotype was obtained from a male donor with acne. The CDR3 region has the DNA TGTGCCAGCAGCGTAGTCGACGCTAGCGGGAGGGCCCGGGATACGCAGTATTTT. Its protein product is CASSVVDASGRARDTQYF.